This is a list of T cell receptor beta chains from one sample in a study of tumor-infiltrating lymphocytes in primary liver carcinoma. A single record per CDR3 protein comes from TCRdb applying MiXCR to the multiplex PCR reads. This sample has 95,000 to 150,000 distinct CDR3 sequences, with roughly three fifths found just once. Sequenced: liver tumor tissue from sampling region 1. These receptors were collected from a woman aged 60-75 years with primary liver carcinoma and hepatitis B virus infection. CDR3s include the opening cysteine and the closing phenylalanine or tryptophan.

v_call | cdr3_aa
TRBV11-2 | CASCLRQHAGESHF
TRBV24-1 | CATGDDSPIHTQYF
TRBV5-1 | CASSLSGGQGAEKLFF
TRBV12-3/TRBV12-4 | CASKIANLNEQFF
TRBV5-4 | CASSLEGLADLSYNEQFF
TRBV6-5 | CASRGGTSNPNEQFF
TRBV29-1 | CSSRRRGLNEQFF
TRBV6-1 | CASSDWGADQPQHF
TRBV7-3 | CASSPRAKETQYF
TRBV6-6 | CASSYSGQRNSYEHHF
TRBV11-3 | CASSLHTSTDTQYF
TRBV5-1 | CASSLAGGTGNEQFF
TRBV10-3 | CAIGLAGANEQFF
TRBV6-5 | CASSPFPGLPDTQYF
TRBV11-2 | CASNAERTGGTEAFF
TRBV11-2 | CASSLTGGNTIYF
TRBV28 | CASTSASRQPQHF
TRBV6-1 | CASRWEDSSYEQYF
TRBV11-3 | CASSLDDQETHYF
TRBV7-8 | CASSLTSSRADTQYF
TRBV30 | CAWSVGRQTGTDTQYF
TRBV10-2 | CASRRGTNGTLSYNEQFF
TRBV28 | CASIQGAYNSPLHF
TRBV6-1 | CASRPHSGLAKNIQYF
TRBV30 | CAWRHAGAVYEQYF
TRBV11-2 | CASSLDRGYTDTQYF
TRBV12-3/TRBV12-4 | CASSRLEGEQYF
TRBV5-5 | CASSARGIGTDTHYF
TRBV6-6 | CASNYILAGGPYEQYF
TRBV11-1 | CASSNDGSRNEQYF
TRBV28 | CASSLGQLDTGELFF
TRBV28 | CASSFYDFTGQPQHF
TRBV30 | CAWSVEANYGYTF
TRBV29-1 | CSVEYDRNTEAFF
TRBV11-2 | CASSPSGTGDEQYF
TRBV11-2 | CASSSNTPGLAVSGANVLTF
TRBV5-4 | CASRDSYTDTQYF
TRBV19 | CASSIGLAHNQPQHF
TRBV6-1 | CASRVIGFDYGYTF
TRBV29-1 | CSEAGTSGSDTQYF
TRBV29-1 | CSVRTDTYEQYF
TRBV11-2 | CASSPEKGNEKLFF
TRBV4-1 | CASSQDHPMDPPGELFF
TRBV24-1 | CATSDSAGQKTGELFF
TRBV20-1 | CGARWATNTEAFF
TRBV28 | CASSSLGGGPTDTRYF